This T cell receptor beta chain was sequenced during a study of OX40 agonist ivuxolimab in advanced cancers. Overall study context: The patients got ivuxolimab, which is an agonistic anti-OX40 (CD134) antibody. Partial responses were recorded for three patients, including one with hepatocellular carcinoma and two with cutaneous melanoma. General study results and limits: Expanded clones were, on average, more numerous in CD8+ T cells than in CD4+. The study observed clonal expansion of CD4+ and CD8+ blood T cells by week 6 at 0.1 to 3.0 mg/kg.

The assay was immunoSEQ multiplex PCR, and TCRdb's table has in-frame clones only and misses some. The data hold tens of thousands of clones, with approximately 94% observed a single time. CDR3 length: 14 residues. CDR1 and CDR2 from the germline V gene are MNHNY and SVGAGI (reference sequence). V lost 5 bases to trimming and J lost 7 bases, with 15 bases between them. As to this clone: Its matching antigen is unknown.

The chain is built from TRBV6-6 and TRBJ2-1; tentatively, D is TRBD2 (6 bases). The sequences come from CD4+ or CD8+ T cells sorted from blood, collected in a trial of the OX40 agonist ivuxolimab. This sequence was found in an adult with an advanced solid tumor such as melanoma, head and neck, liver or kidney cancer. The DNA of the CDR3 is TGTGCCAGCAGTACCCCCGGGAGACGTAATGAGCAGTTCTTC. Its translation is CASSTPGRRNEQFF.